Listed below are T cell receptor beta chains from one sample, sequenced in a study of technical replicates of blood from several donors. Some clones are missing from TCRdb's copy, which holds only in-frame ones; the method was immunoSEQ multiplex PCR. Among some 49,000 clones listed, around 90% were seen once. Sequencing was performed on PBMCs. These receptors were collected from a human donor in good health. Some clones in this sample may be carry-over from other donors' samples. Each CDR3 is given with its conserved first and last residue. The D gene is left open where the match is weak. Clone size is not always given. Where it is, it says once, few, many or a class for expanded clones.

>TRBJ2-2|.|TRBV9|.
CASSAQGQELFF
TGTGCCAGCAGCGCACAGGGTCAAGAGCTGTTTTTT
>TRBJ1-5|.|TRBV19|.
CASSRTASRSGNQPQHF
TGTGCCAGTAGCCGGACAGCAAGTCGGTCGGGCAATCAGCCCCAGCATTTT
>TRBJ2-2|TRBD2|TRBV5-1|.
CASLAGNTGELFF
TGCGCCAGCCTAGCGGGAAACACCGGGGAGCTGTTTTTT
>TRBJ1-1|.|TRBV18|.
CASSLVSDTEAFF
TGTGCCAGCTCCCTCGTTTCGGACACTGAAGCTTTCTTT
>TRBJ1-2|TRBD1|TRBV4-3|.
CASSGQGYGYTF
TGCGCCAGCAGCGGACAGGGGTATGGCTACACCTTC
>TRBJ2-1|.|TRBV7-8|.
CASSLVGSQYQSSYNEQFF
TGTGCCAGCAGCTTAGTGGGTAGCCAGTATCAATCCTCCTACAATGAGCAGTTCTTC
>TRBJ2-7|.|TRBV7-3|.
CASSLTRGSRSYEQYF
TGTGCCAGCAGCTTAACGCGGGGATCACGCTCCTACGAGCAGTACTTC
>TRBJ2-7|.|TRBV27|.
CASRRLAGPSYEQYF
TGTGCCAGCAGGCGGTTGGCGGGGCCGTCCTACGAGCAGTACTTC
>TRBJ1-5|.|TRBV19|.
CASRENRDQPQHF
TGTGCCAGTCGGGAAAACAGGGACCAGCCCCAGCATTTT
>TRBJ2-3|TRBD1|TRBV18|.
CASSRLAPGQGWTDTQYF
TGTGCCAGCTCACGCCTGGCCCCGGGACAGGGGTGGACAGATACGCAGTATTTT
>TRBJ1-2|.|TRBV6-5|.
CASTNGRGVGYTF
TGTGCCAGCACCAACGGCAGGGGTGTTGGCTACACCTTC
>TRBJ1-6|.|TRBV18|once
CASSPSSGESPLHF
TGTGCCAGCTCACCGTCGTCCGGGGAATCACCCCTCCACTTT
>TRBJ2-7|.|TRBV2|.
CASRPSRTTTYEQYF
TGTGCCAGCAGGCCCTCGAGGACTACAACCTACGAGCAGTACTTC